This T cell receptor (beta chain) was sequenced for a study of OX40 agonist ivuxolimab in advanced cancers. The germline gives CDR1 SGDLS, CDR2 YYNGEE. J lost 2 bases, V lost 0 bases, and 4 bases had no gene match. The CDR3 extends over 16 amino acids. Profiled with immunoSEQ multiplex PCR; TCRdb holds only in-frame clones, not every one. The table has some 100,000 clones, 70% to 90% seen once; the top ten hold roughly 0.79%. The material was CD4+ or CD8+ T cells sorted from blood, obtained in a trial of the OX40 agonist ivuxolimab. This TCR was recovered from an adult with an advanced solid tumor such as melanoma, head and neck, liver or kidney cancer. The chain is built from TRBV9 and TRBJ2-1; 8 bases are a match to TRBD2. The CDR3 here is CASSVGPGGAYNEQFF. The CDR3 bases are TGTGCCAGCAGCGTAGGACCCGGGGGGGCCTACAATGAGCAGTTCTTC.